Listed below are T cell receptor beta chains from one sample, sequenced in a study of T cells after posttransplantation cyclophosphamide. Assay: immunoSEQ multiplex PCR; the TCRdb copy retains only in-frame clones and omits some. Observed in the sample are tens of thousands of clones, none of them singletons. The specimen sequenced was PBMCs. The source of these receptors is a woman younger than 45 in good health and a related stem cell transplant donor. The conserved cysteine and the conserved F or W are not part of the CDR3 here. A D gene is named only where the DNA matches it firmly.

length	V	D	J	CDR3
13	TRBV30	TRBD1	TRBJ1-6	AWTSGAGGNSPLH
10	TRBV29-1	-	TRBJ2-7	SVEGTADEQY
13	TRBV19	-	TRBJ1-2	ASTPAGQRPYGYT
11	TRBV19	-	TRBJ1-5	ASSSGLFQPQH
10	TRBV18	-	TRBJ1-1	ASSSPDREAF
12	TRBV29-1	-	TRBJ1-4	SVLPGETNEKLF
13	TRBV6-5	TRBD1	TRBJ2-7	ASRDDRGGGHEQY
14	TRBV5-5	-	TRBJ1-5	ASSFEAGVPNQPQH
11	TRBV15	TRBD1	TRBJ2-7	ATSSDRGREQY
12	TRBV5-4	TRBD1	TRBJ2-7	ASSSNRGLNEQY
13	TRBV6-2/TRBV6-3	TRBD2	TRBJ2-3	ASSSGTSGPDTQY
12	TRBV9	-	TRBJ1-1	ASSIQGGGTEAF
14	TRBV7-2	-	TRBJ1-5	ASSLYGGSSNQPQH
15	TRBV18	-	TRBJ1-2	ASSPPFSGEGVSGYT